Below are 12 T cell receptor beta chains sequenced from a single sample in a study of blood T cell repertoires in COVID-19. Repertoires were generated with immunoSEQ multiplex PCR, while TCRdb's copy carries only in-frame clones and drops some. The sample consists of some 350,000 clones, 85% to 90% of them appearing once. The specimen was peripheral blood. The receptor source for this set is a woman between 50 and 59 years old with COVID-19, enrolled during active disease.

This clone was counted a single time. The chain carries TRBV6-5 and TRBJ2-3; TRBD2 aligns across 8 bases. Germline lookup yields CDR1 MNHEY and CDR2 SVGAGI. CDR3 length: 15 residues. With V trimmed by 6 bases and J by 2 bases, 7 bases remained unmatched. The CDR3 region has the DNA TGTGCCAGCAGCACCACTAGCGGATACACAGATACGCAGTATTTT. This translates into CASSTTSGYTDTQYF.

The chain recombines TRBV5-4 with TRBJ2-1; TRBD2 is a possible D gene (5 bases). The V and J ends lost 6 bases and 7 bases respectively, with 20 bases between them. The CDR3 length is 15 residues. Germline-derived CDR1 and CDR2 are SGHNT and YYREEE (reference sequence). The CDR3 coding sequence is TGTGCCAGCACCGATGGACTCAACCTAGCAAATGAGCAGTTCTTC. Encoded protein: CASTDGLNLANEQFF.

J is TRBJ2-3 and V is TRBV3-1 (or the pseudogene TRBV3-2), with 11 bases fitting TRBD2. CDR1 LGHDT and CDR2 YNNKEL come from the germline V gene (reference sequence). V lost 0 bases and J lost 4; bases outside the gene matches: 3. The CDR3 is made up of 16 amino acids. CDR3 DNA: TGTGCCAGCAGCCAAGATTTACTAGCGGGAGCAGATACGCAGTATTTT. It is translated as CASSQDLLAGADTQYF.

The chain joins TRBV6-5 to TRBJ2-1, with a tentative D call TRBD1 (5 bases). The CDR3 covers 13 residues. CDR1 and CDR2 from the germline V gene are MNHEY and SVGAGI. Trimming took off 7 bases at V and 9 bases at J, with 16 bases between the two ends. CDR3 DNA: TGTGCCAGCACTGGTCCAGGGTACGGTGAGCAGTTCTTC. Amino acids: CASTGPGYGEQFF.

This chain links TRBV10-3 with TRBJ1-2; 9 bases agree with TRBD1. The ends lost 3 bases at V and 5 bases at J; junction bases unmatched: 16. This CDR3 comprises 18 residues. CDR1 and CDR2 from the germline V gene are ENHRY and SYGVKD. The CDR3 region has the DNA TGTGCCATCAGTGACCCGCTGGACAGGGGACTTCTTCCTTATGGCTACACCTTC. Translated, it gives CAISDPLDRGLLPYGYTF.

This clone was seen a few times. The chain has TRBV3-1 (or the pseudogene TRBV3-2) and TRBJ2-5, with 7 positions matching TRBD2. The CDR3 covers 24 residues. With V trimmed by 2 bases and J by 3 bases, 33 bases remained unmatched. Germline CDR1 and CDR2: LGHDT and YNNKEL (reference sequence). CDR3 protein: CASSQWREITPGAYTMLGKETQYF. DNA for the CDR3: TGTGCCAGCAGCCAATGGCGGGAGATTACACCTGGGGCCTACACCATGCTGGGGAAAGAGACCCAGTACTTC.

There are a few counts of this clone. The rearrangement links TRBV6-1 to TRBJ2-7; D call uncertain. The CDR3 is made up of 14 amino acids. Germline CDR1 reads MNHNS; CDR2 reads SASEGT. Trimming stripped 3 bases from V and 5 bases from J, with 14 bases between. The CDR3 spells CASSDPHSGDEQYF. DNA for the CDR3: TGTGCCAGCAGTGATCCTCATTCAGGCGACGAGCAGTACTTC.

This chain links TRBV5-8 with TRBJ2-5; 8 bases align to TRBD1. This CDR3 contains 14 residues. Germline V CDR1 and CDR2: SGHTS, YDEGEE. Unmatched junction bases numbered 5, after V lost 3 bases and J lost 4 bases. DNA for the CDR3: TGTGCCAGCAGCTCCAGGACAGGGACAGAGACCCAGTACTTC. It specifies CASSSRTGTETQYF.

This chain connects TRBV18 to TRBJ1-6; maybe TRBD1 (6 bases). The CDR3 is made up of 18 amino acids. Deletions cut 0 bases from V and 10 bases from J, with 22 bases between. Germline V gene lookup returns CDR1 KGHSH and CDR2 LQKENI. CDR3 loop: CASSPPTGYSSTRSPLHF. The CDR3 bases are TGTGCCAGCTCACCACCGACAGGTTACTCAAGTACACGATCACCCCTCCACTTT.

J is TRBJ1-1 and V is TRBV5-1; the match to TRBD1 covers 8 bases. CDR3 length: 11 amino acids. Germline CDR1 SGHRS, CDR2 YFSETQ. V trimming: 8 bases; J trimming: 9 bases; junction bases outside the gene matches: 6. The DNA for the CDR3 is TGCGCCAGTGGACAGGGTCTCCAAGCTTTCTTT. Translated: CASGQGLQAFF.

V is TRBV7-3 and J is TRBJ2-1; D is undetermined. Germline-derived CDR1 and CDR2 are SGHTA and FQGTGA. The CDR3 contains 14 residues. V shed 2 bases and J shed 4 bases, with 9 bases lying between them. The CDR3 spells CASSLFANYNEQFF. The CDR3 nucleotides are TGTGCCAGCAGCTTATTCGCGAATTACAATGAGCAGTTCTTC.

J is TRBJ1-3 and V is TRBV4-1, with D tentatively TRBD1 (5 bases). This CDR3 is built from 17 residues. CDR1 and CDR2 (germline): MGHRA, YSYEKL. The V end lost 7 bases, the J end lost 0 bases, and 19 bases lay between the germline ends. The CDR3 coding sequence is TGCGCCAGCACAGGGTTACAACGTTATAGCTCTGGAAACACCATATATTTT. Translated: CASTGLQRYSSGNTIYF.